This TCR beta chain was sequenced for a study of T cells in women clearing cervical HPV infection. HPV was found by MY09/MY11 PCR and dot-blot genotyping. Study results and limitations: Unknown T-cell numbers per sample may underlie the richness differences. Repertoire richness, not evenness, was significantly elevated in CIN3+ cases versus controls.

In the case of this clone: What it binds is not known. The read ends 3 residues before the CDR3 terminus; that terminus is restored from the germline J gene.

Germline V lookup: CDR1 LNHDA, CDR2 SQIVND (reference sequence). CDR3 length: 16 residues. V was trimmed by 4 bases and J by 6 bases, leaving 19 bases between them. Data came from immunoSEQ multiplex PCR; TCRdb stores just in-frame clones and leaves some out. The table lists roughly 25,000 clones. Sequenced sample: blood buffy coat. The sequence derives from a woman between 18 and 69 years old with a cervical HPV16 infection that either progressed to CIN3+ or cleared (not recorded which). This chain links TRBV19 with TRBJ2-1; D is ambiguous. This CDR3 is CASSTTPPGLGNEQFF. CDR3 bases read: TGTGCCAGTAGTACCACCCCACCCGGGTTGGGCAATGAG.